What follows describes a single T cell receptor beta chain. The data were obtained in a study of blood T cell repertoires in COVID-19. Authors' processing steps: Reference gene primers were amplified, and this amplification served to estimate nucleated cell counts. TCRdb's table, derived via immunoSEQ multiplex PCR, lists solely in-frame clones and lacks some. That table supplies the V and J calls and clone size; D and trimming were determined from the DNA. Among some 150,000 clones listed, 80% were seen once. CDR1 and CDR2 from the germline V gene are SGHDT and YYEEEE. Deletions cut 4 bases from V and 0 bases from J, with 11 bases between. This CDR3 region has 15 residues.

The sample was peripheral blood. This sequence was found in a man aged 60 to 69 with acute or convalescent COVID-19. The rearrangement links TRBV5-6 to TRBJ2-1; D remains ambiguous. The CDR3 reads CASSPRTSSYNEQFF. Here the CDR3 DNA reads TGTGCCAGCAGCCCCCGAACCAGCTCCTACAATGAGCAGTTCTTC.